Below are 20 T cell receptor beta chains sequenced from a single sample in a study of OX40 agonist ivuxolimab in advanced cancers. The repertoire was sequenced with immunoSEQ multiplex PCR; TCRdb's copy has only in-frame clones and lacks some. This table has around 97,000 clones, roughly 90% appearing once. The source material was CD4+ or CD8+ T cells sorted from blood, sampled in a trial of the OX40 agonist ivuxolimab. Receptors originate from an adult with an advanced solid tumor such as melanoma, head and neck, liver or kidney cancer.

The rearrangement links TRBV27 to TRBJ2-1; TRBD2 is a possible D gene (5 bases). CDR1 and CDR2 from the germline V gene are MNHEY and SMNVEV (reference sequence). V lost 6 bases and J 4 bases, leaving 16 bases between the germline ends. The CDR3 is made up of 15 amino acids. CDR3 nucleotide sequence: TGTGCCAGCAGGCGTAAGAGCGGATCATACAATGAGCAGTTCTTC. Residues: CASRRKSGSYNEQFF.

This rearrangement joins TRBV4-1 to TRBJ1-2; D ambiguous. V lost 4 bases and J lost 4, with 13 bases in between. The germline V gene encodes CDR1 MGHRA and CDR2 YSYEKL. CDR3 length equals 14 residues. The CDR3 coding sequence is TGCGCCAGCAGCCCCACGGCGCAGTTCTATGGCTACACCTTC. Translated, it gives CASSPTAQFYGYTF.

The chain uses TRBV30 and TRBJ2-4; 7 nucleotides match TRBD2. The CDR3 has 15 residues. The germline V gene has CDR1 GTSNPN and CDR2 SVGIG (reference sequence). The ends lost 3 bases at V and 6 bases at J; junction bases unmatched: 11. CDR3 sequence: CAWSDSGLITNIQYF. Here the CDR3 DNA reads TGTGCCTGGAGCGATTCGGGACTAATCACAAACATTCAGTACTTC.

The genes are TRBV29-1 and TRBJ1-3, with 7 bases lining up with TRBD1. The CDR3 is 15 amino acids. The germline CDR1 and CDR2 sequences are SQVTM and ANQGSEA. J was trimmed by 2 bases and V by 4 bases; bases with no gene match: 8. The CDR3 coding sequence is TGCAGCGTTGTTAGAGGGGGCGCGGCTGGAAACACCATATATTTT. It specifies CSVVRGGAAGNTIYF.

The chain couples TRBV30 to TRBJ1-4; TRBD1 is a possible D gene (5 bases). The CDR3 runs to 13 residues. V was clipped by 5 bases and J by 4 bases, with 11 bases between them. Germline-derived CDR1 and CDR2 are GTSNPN and SVGIG (reference sequence). DNA of the CDR3: TGTGCCTGGCAGACAGACGGTAATGAAAAACTGTTTTTT. It yields the protein CAWQTDGNEKLFF.

V and J are TRBV5-1 and TRBJ2-2; 8 bases fit TRBD2. The length of the CDR3 is 15 residues. Germline V gives CDR1 SGHRS, CDR2 YFSETQ. The J segment lost 6 bases and the V segment lost 0 bases, leaving 4 bases of the junction unmatched. The CDR3 sequence: CASSLGQTSAGELFF. CDR3 sequence (DNA): TGCGCCAGCAGCTTGGGGCAGACTAGCGCCGGGGAGCTGTTTTTT. Complete variable domain (other parts from reference TRBV5-1 and TRBJ2-2): KAGVTQTPRYLIKTRGQQVTLSCSPISGHRSVSWYQQTPGQGLQFLFEYFSETQRNKGNFPGRFSGRQFSNSRSEMNVSTLELGDSALYLCASSLGQTSAGELFFGEGSRLTVL.

The chain is built from TRBV7-9 and TRBJ1-2, with a possible D match to TRBD1 (5 bases). V was cut by 5 bases and J by 5 bases, with 12 bases left in between. Germline V gives CDR1 SEHNR, CDR2 FQNEAQ (reference sequence). CDR3 length: 13 amino acids. DNA of the CDR3: TGTGCCAGCAGCCCGACAGCGAGGTATGGCTACACCTTC. This translates into CASSPTARYGYTF.

The V and J genes are TRBV4-1 and TRBJ2-5; 9 positions agree with TRBD1. Trimming took 3 bases from V and 3 from J; bases not matched to a gene: 5. This CDR3 spans 15 amino acids. The germline V gene has CDR1 MGHRA and CDR2 YSYEKL. CDR3 sequence (DNA): TGCGCCAGCAGCCACACAGGGGGCTCTAAAGAGACCCAGTACTTC. Amino acid sequence: CASSHTGGSKETQYF.

As DNA, the CDR3 is TGTGCCAGCAGCTTAGGCGGGGGTAGCGGGAGGGAGCGGCAGTTCTTC. Encoded protein: CASSLGGGSGRERQFF. This chain uses TRBV11-2 with TRBJ2-1; TRBD2 agrees at 11 bases. V lost 1 base and J lost 12; bases outside the gene matches: 11. Germline V gene lookup returns CDR1 SGHAT and CDR2 FQNNGV. The CDR3 is made up of 16 amino acids.

This clone showed up just once. This chain connects TRBV19 to TRBJ2-3; no firm D call. Trimming stripped 1 base from V and 0 bases from J, with 11 bases between. The CDR3 is made up of 16 amino acids. CDR1 is LNHDA and CDR2 is SQIVND in the germline V gene (reference sequence). Here the CDR3 DNA reads TGTGCCAGTAGTATAGTGGGCGGAACTAGCACAGATACGCAGTATTTT. Its protein product is CASSIVGGTSTDTQYF.

The rearrangement joins TRBV4-3 to TRBJ2-3, with D tentatively TRBD1 (6 bases). Germline lookup yields CDR1 LGHNA and CDR2 YSLEER. The CDR3 has 15 residues. V dropped 4 bases and J dropped 0 bases, with 11 bases sitting between them. Here the CDR3 reads CASSPTGFSTDTQYF. As DNA, the CDR3 is TGCGCCAGCAGCCCGACAGGATTTAGCACAGATACGCAGTATTTT.

V usage is TRBV7-9 and J usage is TRBJ2-1; TRBD2 agrees at 14 bases. Trimming cost V 5 bases and J 10 bases; bases outside gene matches: 7. Germline loops: CDR1 SEHNR, CDR2 FQNEAQ (reference sequence). CDR3 length: 15 amino acids. The CDR3 bases are TGTGCCAGCAGCCAACCGGGACTAGCGGGAGAGGAGCAGTTCTTC. As protein: CASSQPGLAGEEQFF.

This clone was recorded once. This chain uses TRBV11-3 with TRBJ1-2; D call uncertain. CDR3 size: 13 residues. The ends were cut back, 3 bases at V and 2 bases at J, with 7 bases in the middle. From germline, CDR1 is SGHNT and CDR2 YENEEA. The CDR3 loop reads CASSFWQNYGYTF. Here the CDR3 DNA reads TGTGCCAGCAGCTTCTGGCAGAACTATGGCTACACCTTC.

This clone occurred a few times. This chain joins TRBV5-1 and TRBJ2-1; D is undetermined. The V end lost 0 bases, the J end lost 6 bases, and 7 bases lay between the germline ends. Germline V gene data show CDR1 as SGHRS and CDR2 as YFSETQ. The CDR3 runs 13 residues. CDR3 sequence reads: CASSLVVANEQFF. In nucleotides, the CDR3 is TGCGCCAGCAGCTTGGTGGTAGCCAATGAGCAGTTCTTC.

Worth noting for this clone: A much larger clone lies one base from this, so it may be a read error. This chain connects TRBV7-6 to TRBJ1-1; D is uncertain. CDR1 and CDR2 (germline): SGHVS, FNYEAQ. This CDR3 contains 13 residues. With 2 bases removed from V and 0 bases from J, the gap between germline ends came to 4 bases. The DNA for the CDR3 is TGTGCCAGCAGCTTACAGGTGAACACTGAAGCTTTCTTT. This encodes CASSLQVNTEAFF. The full variable domain, rest sourced from reference TRBV7-6 and TRBJ1-1, is GAGVSQSPRYKVTKRGQDVALRCDPISGHVSLYWYRQALGQGPEFLTYFNYEAQQDKSGLPNDRFSAERPEGSISTLTIQRTEQRDSAMYRCASSLQVNTEAFFGQGTRLTVV.

The genes are TRBV30 and TRBJ1-4; 7 bases are a match to TRBD1. The CDR3 sequence is 14 residues long. V lost 3 bases, J lost 5 bases, and 6 bases stayed unmatched. Germline V gives CDR1 GTSNPN, CDR2 SVGIG (reference sequence). This CDR3 is CAWRRGQANEKLFF. CDR3 nucleotides: TGTGCCTGGAGGAGGGGGCAGGCGAATGAAAAACTGTTTTTT.

The chain uses TRBV5-4 and TRBJ1-1; the match to TRBD1 covers 8 bases. J lost 3 bases, V lost 1 base, and 5 bases had no gene match. The germline V gene encodes CDR1 SGHNT and CDR2 YYREEE (reference sequence). The CDR3 totals 15 residues. The CDR3 coding sequence is TGTGCCAGCAGCTTGAGTTTGACAGGGGACACTGAAGCTTTCTTT. Amino acids: CASSLSLTGDTEAFF.

This clone was found once. The J gene is TRBJ2-1, the V gene TRBV5-4; D is unresolved. Germline CDR1 and CDR2: SGHNT and YYREEE (reference sequence). Trimming took 0 bases from V and 7 from J, leaving 5 bases between them. This CDR3 contains 12 residues. The CDR3 spells CASSLGENEQFF. In nucleotides, the CDR3 is TGTGCCAGCAGCTTGGGAGAAAATGAGCAGTTCTTC.

This clone was detected only a few times. The rearrangement joins TRBV7-2 to TRBJ2-1; possibly TRBD1 for D (6 bases). Trimming took 2 bases from V and 9 from J, leaving 11 bases between them. The germline V gene encodes CDR1 SGHTA and CDR2 FQGNSA. CDR3 length equals 13 residues. The CDR3 nucleotides read TGTGCCAGCAGCTTAAGGGTACAGGGTGAGCAGTTCTTC. Translation: CASSLRVQGEQFF.

The chain has TRBV5-1 and TRBJ2-6; D gene unclear. The V gene lost 0 bases and the J gene lost 5 bases, with 12 bases spanning the gap. Germline CDR1 is SGHRS and CDR2 is YFSETQ. The CDR3 runs to 16 residues. CDR3 region: CASSLGQNVRANVLTF. The CDR3 DNA reads as TGCGCCAGCAGCTTGGGGCAGAACGTCAGGGCCAACGTCCTGACTTTC.